This TCR beta chain derives from a study of Ad26.COV2.S vaccination and SARS-CoV-2 variants. Study context: Donor got 5x10^10 or 1x10^11 viral particles of Ad26.COV2.S.

The CDR3 length is 13 residues. The germline gives CDR1 LNHDA, CDR2 SQIVND (reference sequence). Trimming took off 7 bases at V and 9 bases at J, with 13 bases between the two ends. Regarding treatment: some 20 received Ad26.COV2.S at low or high dose, single or two shots; several received placebo; per-sample allocation not given. Material that was analyzed had been drawn on day 63 after the first vaccine or placebo injection. The repertoire was sequenced with immunoSEQ multiplex PCR; TCRdb's copy has only in-frame clones and lacks some. The sample holds 450,000 to 550,000 clones, nearly 90% seen once.

J is TRBJ1-6 and V is TRBV19; D remains unclear. The sample consisted of peripheral blood, taken in a trial of Ad26.COV2.S vaccine versus placebo. The TCR originated in a person between 18 and 65 years old who received the Ad26.COV2.S COVID-19 vaccine or a placebo. The CDR3 DNA is TGTGCCAGTACTCCGGGCTTGGGTTCACCCCTCCACTTT. This sequence encodes CASTPGLGSPLHF.